The source of this TCR beta chain is a study of blood T cell repertoires in COVID-19. Libraries were prepared by immunoSEQ multiplex PCR; TCRdb keeps only in-frame clonotypes and omits some of them. The table records around 230,000 clones, 82% of them present only once. Trimming cost V 5 bases and J 4 bases, with 12 bases left between them. Germline V gives CDR1 SNHLY, CDR2 FYNNEI. The CDR3 covers 14 residues. Input material: peripheral blood. The rearrangement uses TRBV2 and TRBJ1-3; D gene ambiguous. This clonotype originated in a woman aged 55-70 years with active or convalescent COVID-19. CDR3 coding DNA: TGTGCCAGCAGTCGGGGTATGAACGGAAACACCATATATTTT. Translation gives CASSRGMNGNTIYF.